These 29 T cell receptor beta chains originate from one sample sequenced in a study of T cell responses to AZD1222 COVID-19 vaccine. Measured with immunoSEQ multiplex PCR; TCRdb has only the in-frame clones, and not every one. The sample holds approximately 110,000 clones, about 88% seen once. The sample was peripheral blood, taken on day 0 of AZD1222 vaccination. These receptors all stem from an adult in good health.

This clone was detected only a few times. The chain combines TRBV19 with TRBJ1-4, with no clear D. The CDR3 runs 13 residues. Germline V gene sequence: CDR1 LNHDA, CDR2 SQIVND (reference sequence). V was pared by 0 bases and J by 8 bases, with 7 bases between. CDR3 sequence: CASSIEGREKLFF. CDR3 sequence (DNA): TGTGCCAGTAGTATAGAAGGGAGAGAAAAACTGTTTTTT.

The chain employs TRBV9 and TRBJ1-2; no definite D call. The CDR3 contains 13 residues. Germline assignment: CDR1 SGDLS and CDR2 YYNGEE. V was cut by 4 bases and J by 2 bases, with 9 bases left in between. In nucleotides, the CDR3 is TGTGCCAGCAGCCGGGGTGCCAACTATGGCTACACCTTC. Translating gives CASSRGANYGYTF.

The chain combines TRBV5-1 with TRBJ2-2; 12 nucleotides line up with TRBD2. The CDR3 covers 20 residues. V was pared by 4 bases and J by 0 bases, with 13 bases of the junction left unmatched. Germline CDR1 reads SGHRS; CDR2 reads YFSETQ. For the CDR3, the DNA is TGCGCCAGCAGCGCCCCACCCCGGACTAGCGGGGCAGCGAACACCGGGGAGCTGTTTTTT. The encoded protein is CASSAPPRTSGAANTGELFF.

The CDR3 sequence: CASSEAENTEAFF. CDR3 coding DNA: TGTGCCAGCAGTGAAGCGGAGAACACTGAAGCTTTCTTT. The chain uses TRBV2 and TRBJ1-1; D unclear. CDR1 is SNHLY, CDR2 FYNNEI, per germline. The CDR3 has 13 residues. Between the trimmed V and J ends, which lost 0 bases and 1 base, there was a span of 3 bases.

CDR3 sequence reads: CASSLVGAGPYEQYF. As DNA, the CDR3 is TGCGCCAGCAGCTTGGTGGGGGCGGGTCCCTACGAGCAGTACTTC. The chain employs TRBV5-1 and TRBJ2-7; possibly TRBD1 for D (6 bases). V was pared by 0 bases and J by 2 bases, with 12 bases between. The CDR3 has 15 amino acids. Germline CDR1 reads SGHRS; CDR2 reads YFSETQ.

The genes are TRBV7-8 and TRBJ1-2; D is possibly TRBD1 (5 bases). The CDR3 is 14 residues long. Germline V gene data show CDR1 as SGHVS and CDR2 as FQNEAQ. Between the trimmed V and J ends, which lost 2 bases and 4 bases, there was a span of 11 bases. For the CDR3, the DNA is TGTGCCAGCAGCTTAAGGGACGGAGTCTATGGCTACACCTTC. As protein: CASSLRDGVYGYTF.

The chain uses TRBV5-1 and TRBJ2-7; TRBD1 matches at 7 bases. With V trimmed by 5 bases and J by 3 bases, 5 bases remained unmatched. CDR3 length: 13 residues. CDR1 is SGHRS, CDR2 YFSETQ, per germline. CDR3: CASRGAGGYEQYF. The CDR3 DNA sequence: TGCGCCAGCAGGGGGGCAGGGGGCTACGAGCAGTACTTC. The complete variable domain, with remaining parts taken from reference TRBV5-1 and TRBJ2-7, reads KAGVTQTPRYLIKTRGQQVTLSCSPISGHRSVSWYQQTPGQGLQFLFEYFSETQRNKGNFPGRFSGRQFSNSRSEMNVSTLELGDSALYLCASRGAGGYEQYFGPGTRLTVT.

The chain links TRBV28 to TRBJ2-2, with 9 bases aligning to TRBD2. This CDR3 spans 13 amino acids. The germline V gene encodes CDR1 MDHEN and CDR2 SYDVKM. The J segment lost 4 bases and the V segment lost 6 bases, leaving 0 bases of the junction unmatched. The CDR3 loop reads CASRTSGTGELFF. In nucleotides, the CDR3 is TGTGCCAGCAGGACTAGCGGCACCGGGGAGCTGTTTTTT.

This rearrangement joins TRBV7-2 to TRBJ2-7; D is possibly TRBD1 (5 bases). CDR1 is SGHTA, CDR2 FQGNSA, per germline. This CDR3 has 14 residues. With 0 bases removed from V and 3 bases from J, the gap between germline ends came to 9 bases. The CDR3 reads CASSLAAGNYEQYF. The CDR3 coding sequence is TGTGCCAGCAGCTTAGCTGCAGGGAACTACGAGCAGTACTTC.

The gene calls are TRBV7-9 and TRBJ1-3, with 7 bases identical to TRBD1. Germline assignment: CDR1 SEHNR and CDR2 FQNEAQ (reference sequence). This CDR3 is built from 15 residues. V gave up 4 bases and J gave up 4 bases; unmatched junction bases: 7. This chain's CDR3 is CASSSGQADGNTIYF. CDR3 nucleotide sequence: TGTGCCAGCAGCTCCGGACAGGCCGACGGAAACACCATATATTTT.

This rearrangement joins TRBV5-4 to TRBJ1-2; 8 positions agree with TRBD1. The CDR3 contains 14 residues. Germline lookup yields CDR1 SGHNT and CDR2 YYREEE (reference sequence). V gave up 4 bases and J gave up 4 bases; unmatched junction bases: 6. In DNA form, the CDR3 reads TGTGCCAGCAGCGGGACAGGTGGACCCTATGGCTACACCTTC. Protein product: CASSGTGGPYGYTF.

This sequence joins TRBV19 and TRBJ1-5; TRBD1 is a possible D gene (6 bases). Trimming stripped 7 bases from V and 2 bases from J, with 24 bases between. This CDR3 spans 18 amino acids. The germline CDR1 and CDR2 sequences are LNHDA and SQIVND (reference sequence). The DNA of the CDR3 is TGTGCCAGTAAGGTTGGGGGCGTAAATGCGATTGGCAATCAGCCCCAGCATTTT. Its protein is CASKVGGVNAIGNQPQHF. The full variable domain, its missing parts supplied by reference TRBV19 and TRBJ1-5, is DGGITQSPKYLFRKEGQNVTLSCEQNLNHDAMYWYRQDPGQGLRLIYYSQIVNDFQKGDIAEGYSVSREKKESFPLTVTSAQKNPTAFYLCASKVGGVNAIGNQPQHFGDGTRLSIL.

DNA for the CDR3: TGTGCCAGCAGCCAGACAGGGAACTACGAGCAGTACGTC. The encoded protein is CASSQTGNYEQYV. The chain is built from TRBV3-1 (or the pseudogene TRBV3-2) and TRBJ2-7; 7 bases align to TRBD1. Trimming at V came to 3 bases and at J to 3 bases, leaving 2 bases not matched to a gene. Germline V lookup: CDR1 LGHDT, CDR2 YNNKEL (reference sequence). This CDR3 region has 13 residues.

This chain connects TRBV15 to TRBJ2-7, with a weak D call TRBD1 (5 bases). Germline-derived CDR1 and CDR2 are LNHNV and YYDKDF (reference sequence). V lost 0 bases, J lost 3 bases, and 9 bases lay in between. The CDR3 loop spans 14 amino acids. CDR3 sequence: CATSREGVIYEQYF. The CDR3 DNA sequence: TGTGCCACCAGCAGAGAAGGGGTGATCTACGAGCAGTACTTC.

This clone was seen a few times. The genes are TRBV4-2 and TRBJ1-2; no definite D call. The CDR3 extends over 14 amino acids. Germline CDR1 reads LGHNA; CDR2 reads YNFKEQ. V was shortened by 0 bases and J by 8 bases, with 13 bases between the two germline ends. This CDR3 reads CASSQDRVHPGYTF. CDR3 sequence (DNA): TGTGCCAGCAGCCAAGATCGGGTCCACCCAGGCTACACCTTC.

This rearrangement joins TRBV7-8 to TRBJ2-3; maybe TRBD1 (6 bases). This CDR3 is 13 amino acids long. V lost 5 bases and J 8 bases, leaving 14 bases between the germline ends. Per the germline V gene, CDR1 is SGHVS and CDR2 is FQNEAQ. The CDR3: CASSPILQGTQYF. The CDR3 bases are TGTGCCAGCAGCCCCATACTACAGGGTACGCAGTATTTT.

The V and J genes are TRBV3-1 (or the pseudogene TRBV3-2) and TRBJ1-3; D gene uncertain. The CDR3 covers 15 residues. V was cut by 4 bases and J by 1 base, with 11 bases left in between. Germline V lookup: CDR1 LGHDT, CDR2 YNNKEL (reference sequence). Here the CDR3 reads CASSPDPGSGNTIYF. The CDR3 bases are TGTGCCAGCAGCCCCGATCCGGGGTCTGGAAACACCATATATTTT.

The rearrangement uses TRBV9 and TRBJ2-1; 11 positions match TRBD2. CDR1 is SGDLS, CDR2 YYNGEE, per germline. This CDR3 is built from 14 residues. V shed 4 bases and J 8 bases; nucleotides not matched to a gene: 5. CDR3 bases: TGTGCCAGCAGCTCTCGGACTAGCGGGCATGAGCAGTTCTTC. It is translated as CASSSRTSGHEQFF.

The chain combines TRBV5-1 with TRBJ1-5; TRBD1 might be the D (6 bases). This CDR3 is built from 15 residues. The V gene's germline CDR1 is SGHRS and CDR2 YFSETQ. The V end lost 1 base, the J end lost 2 bases, and 10 bases lay between the germline ends. The CDR3 reads CASSLLGAGNQPQHF. In DNA, the CDR3 is TGCGCCAGCAGCTTGTTGGGGGCGGGCAATCAGCCCCAGCATTTT.

CDR3 residues: CASSPRTGENTEAFF. Written as DNA, the CDR3 is TGTGCCAGCAGTCCCCGGACAGGAGAGAACACTGAAGCTTTCTTT. The chain joins TRBV28 to TRBJ1-1; the match to TRBD1 covers 7 bases. Germline CDR1 is MDHEN and CDR2 is SYDVKM. The V and J ends lost 5 bases and 1 base, in that order; junction bases with no gene match: 7. The CDR3 spans 15 residues.

The J gene is TRBJ2-2, the V gene TRBV5-1; 7 bases fit TRBD1. CDR3 length: 16 amino acids. The germline V gene has CDR1 SGHRS and CDR2 YFSETQ. Trimming removed 0 bases from V and 4 bases from J; junction bases left unmatched: 6. This chain's CDR3 is CASSLVGGAGTGELFF. CDR3 nucleotide sequence: TGCGCCAGCAGCTTGGTAGGGGGCGCGGGCACCGGGGAGCTGTTTTTT.

The CDR3 loop reads CASTLRGNEQYV. CDR3 coding DNA: TGTGCCAGCACCCTCAGGGGCAACGAGCAGTACGTC. J is TRBJ2-7 and V is TRBV2; a weak D match, TRBD1 (6 bases). The CDR3 is 12 residues long. Per germline, CDR1 SNHLY and CDR2 FYNNEI. The V end was cut by 7 bases, the J end by 5 bases, with 12 bases between.

This sequence joins TRBV7-2 and TRBJ2-7; 7 nucleotides agree with TRBD1. V gave up 5 bases and J gave up 2 bases; unmatched junction bases: 6. Germline CDR1 reads SGHTA; CDR2 reads FQGNSA. The CDR3 consists of 14 residues. The CDR3 DNA follows: TGTGCCAGCAGCCCCGCCGGGACAGCCTACGAGCAGTACTTC. Protein sequence: CASSPAGTAYEQYF.

In this sample, this clone turned up a few times. The V gene is TRBV12-5, the J gene TRBJ2-7; D is perhaps TRBD2 (6 bases). The V end lost 1 base, the J end lost 6 bases, and 16 bases lay between the germline ends. The CDR3 runs to 15 residues. Germline V lookup: CDR1 LGHNT, CDR2 FRNRAP. CDR3 protein: CASGLAAGTRIEQYV. Here the CDR3 DNA reads TGTGCTAGTGGTTTGGCCGCGGGGACCCGCATCGAGCAGTACGTC.

The CDR3 DNA reads TGTGCCAGCAGCCAAGGAAGGAGGGGGTTGGGCACTGAAGCTTTCTTT. Amino acid sequence: CASSQGRRGLGTEAFF. The chain carries TRBV3-1 (or the pseudogene TRBV3-2) and TRBJ1-1, with TRBD1 as a possible D gene (6 bases). The CDR3 is 16 amino acids. Trimming pared 1 base from V and 4 bases from J, leaving 16 bases between. Germline CDR1 reads LGHDT; CDR2 reads YNNKEL (reference sequence).

This clone has a handful of counts. This sequence joins TRBV7-9 and TRBJ2-2; D tentatively reads TRBD1 or TRBD2 (6 bases each). V was cut by 5 bases and J by 5 bases, with 24 bases left in between. From germline, CDR1 is SEHNR and CDR2 FQNEAQ (reference sequence). The CDR3 totals 18 residues. CDR3 in amino acids: CASSLPFWGARGTGELFF. In nucleotides, the CDR3 is TGTGCCAGCAGCCTACCTTTTTGGGGGGCGCGCGGAACCGGGGAGCTGTTTTTT.

This clone was observed a handful of times. This chain connects TRBV6-1 to TRBJ2-5, with 8 bases fitting TRBD1. The V gene's germline CDR1 is MNHNS and CDR2 SASEGT. The CDR3 has 17 residues. Trimming removed 4 bases from V and 0 bases from J; junction bases left unmatched: 10. CDR3 sequence (DNA): TGTGCCAGCAGTGGTCACCGGGACAGGACGTACCAAGAGACCCAGTACTTC. Its translation: CASSGHRDRTYQETQYF.

The rearrangement joins TRBV27 to TRBJ1-2; 8 positions match TRBD1. CDR3 length: 14 amino acids. The germline V gene has CDR1 MNHEY and CDR2 SMNVEV (reference sequence). V trimming: 5 bases; J trimming: 4 bases; junction bases outside the gene matches: 6. The CDR3 region is CASSVRGLGYGYTF. CDR3 in DNA: TGTGCCAGCAGTGTCAGGGGGCTTGGCTATGGCTACACCTTC.

DNA for the CDR3: TGCGCCAGCAGCCACCTTAGGGGGAGCGGGATGGTAGAGCAGTACTTC. Its translation: CASSHLRGSGMVEQYF. The genes are TRBV4-1 and TRBJ2-7; tentative D call: TRBD2 (7 bases). The CDR3 consists of 16 residues. V lost 3 bases to trimming and J lost 7 bases, with 22 bases between them. Per germline, CDR1 MGHRA and CDR2 YSYEKL.